The clone carrying this T cell receptor (beta chain) occurred once. What it recognizes is unknown. Trimming removed 0 bases at V and 6 bases at J, with 12 bases between. Germline assignment: CDR1 SGDLS and CDR2 YYNGEE. This CDR3 contains 14 residues. This specimen belongs to a study of cytomegalovirus exposure and HLA in healthy donors. Study context: It was reported in a later analysis that the 120 validation repertoires used the same platform as the approximately 690 first-cohort repertoires. Study results and caveats: Reportedly, diagnosis of cytomegalovirus status by the classifier showed high specificity and sensitivity. A list of 164 TCR beta chains associated with cytomegalovirus was given.

Sequenced by immunoSEQ multiplex PCR; TCRdb stores in-frame clones only, minus some. The sample holds around 130,000 clones, 85% to 90% seen once. From the approximately 120-subject validation cohort, which was separate from the roughly 680-subject first cohort, the donors were drawn. This TCR came from a woman aged 25 to 39 in good health and CMV-seronegative. What was sequenced was PBMCs. V usage is TRBV9 and J usage is TRBJ1-2; perhaps TRBD1 as D (6 bases). The CDR3 is CASSVGTARHGYTF. CDR3 nucleotides: TGTGCCAGCAGCGTAGGGACAGCTAGACATGGCTACACCTTC.